This T cell receptor (beta chain) was captured in a study of blood T cells in healthy people across ages. General study findings and limits: Relative to aged donors, long-lived donors carried more naive CD4+ cells and displayed higher diversity.

It was with a sample-barcoded 5' primer and a J-beta primer mix that a second PCR of about 7 to 12 cycles was run. TCRdb reanalysed the 5' RACE reads using MiXCR and keeps one entry per CDR3 protein. The table has roughly 2 million distinct CDR3 sequences, 49% seen once. Germline V gene lookup returns CDR1 SGDLS and CDR2 YYNGEE. CDR3 length equals 15 residues. V shed 4 bases and J shed 0 bases, with 11 bases lying between them. As concerns this clonotype: Its target is unknown.

The chain employs TRBV9 and TRBJ1-5; D is ambiguous. The material sequenced was blood. The clonotype originates from a woman aged 35 to 49 in good health. The CDR3 is CASSPGISSNQPQHF. CDR3 nucleotide sequence: TGTGCCAGCAGCCCGGGGATCTCTAGCAATCAGCCCCAGCATTTT.